This note documents a single T cell receptor beta chain sequence. Germline V gene data show CDR1 as SGHDT and CDR2 as YYEEEE. V was trimmed by 5 bases and J by 0 bases, leaving 17 bases between them. The CDR3 runs 16 residues. Generated by immunoSEQ multiplex PCR, the TCRdb table keeps only in-frame clones and is missing some. The profile shows 80,000 to 130,000 clones, about four fifths of them singletons. PCR or immunohistochemistry showed mismatch repair deficiency in every enrolled patient. This sample is drawn from a study of PD-1 blockade in mismatch repair-deficient tumors. The chain is built from TRBV5-6 and TRBJ1-1, with D maybe TRBD1 (6 bases). The input for sequencing was peripheral blood, taken roughly 35 weeks after starting pembrolizumab. The receptor was derived from an adult with mismatch repair-deficient cancer. CDR3 in amino acids: CASSTDRIPLNTEAFF. In nucleotides, the CDR3 is TGTGCCAGCAGTACTGACAGGATCCCACTGAACACTGAAGCTTTCTTT.